This T cell receptor (beta chain) was sequenced for a study of T-cell reconstitution after alpha-beta-depleted transplantation in children (dated by TCRdb to between 2015 and 2016). Context from the whole study: T-cell immune reconstitution after TCRalphabeta/CD19-depleted allogeneic hematopoietic cell transplantation in children was quantitatively tracked in the study by means of TCR repertoire profiling.

Including the terminal cysteine and phenylalanine, the CDR3 comprises 15 residues. Here the CDR3 DNA is all that survives: 45 bases in frame from base 1. The germline V gene encodes CDR1 SGHRS and CDR2 YFSETQ. V is clipped by 0 bases and J by 2 bases, and the sequence between their germline boundaries is 10 bases long. The library was prepared using PCR. Sequencing was performed on an Illumina HiSeq 2500. TCR libraries were prepared with molecular barcoding, using unique molecular identifiers to normalize TCRbeta repertoire quantification. TCRdb reworked the public reads: Q25 trimming with fastp, MiXCR clone assembly, productive beta chains retained. Every entry covers one CDR3 protein and lists the most common genes and DNA from its rows. Here the sample has 600,000 to 700,000 distinct CDR3 sequences; 15% to 20% occur a single time. The ten most abundant clones make up 1.1% of the sample. As concerns this clonotype: What this receptor recognizes is not known. The sample holds no much larger clone one base away, and base qualities are not on file.

Sequenced here: PBMCs from the stem cell graft donor, sampled from the stem cell graft. The chain is made from TRBV5-1 and TRBJ2-3; no confident D gene assignment can be made. This receptor was taken from a human donor who donated a stem cell graft to a child with acute myeloid leukemia. The DNA sequence is TGCGCCAGCAGCTTGGGTGGAGATCCCACAGATACGCAGTATTTT. Its translation reads: CASSLGGDPTDTQYF. The CDR3, completed at both ends by the reference TRBV5-1 and TRBJ2-3 genes, gives the full variable domain KAGVTQTPRYLIKTRGQQVTLSCSPISGHRSVSWYQQTPGQGLQFLFEYFSETQRNKGNFPGRFSGRQFSNSRSEMNVSTLELGDSALYLCASSLGGDPTDTQYFGPGTRLTVL.